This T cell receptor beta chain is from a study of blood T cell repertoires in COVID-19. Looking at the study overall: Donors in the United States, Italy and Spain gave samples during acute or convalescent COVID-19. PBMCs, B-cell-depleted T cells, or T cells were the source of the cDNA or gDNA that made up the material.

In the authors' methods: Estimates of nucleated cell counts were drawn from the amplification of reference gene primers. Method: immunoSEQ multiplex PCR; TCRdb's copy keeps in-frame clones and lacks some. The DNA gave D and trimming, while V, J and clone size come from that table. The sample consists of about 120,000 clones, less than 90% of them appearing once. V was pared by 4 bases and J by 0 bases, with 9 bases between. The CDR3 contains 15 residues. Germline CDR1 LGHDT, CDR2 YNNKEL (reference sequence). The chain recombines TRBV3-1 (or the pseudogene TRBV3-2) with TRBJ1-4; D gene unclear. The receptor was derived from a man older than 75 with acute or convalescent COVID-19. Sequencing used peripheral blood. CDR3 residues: CASSRSGPTNEKLFF. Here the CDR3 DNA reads TGTGCCAGCAGCCGATCAGGCCCAACTAATGAAAAACTGTTTTTT.